This T cell receptor (beta chain) derives from a study of blood T cell repertoires in COVID-19. This CDR3 is 17 amino acids long. The V gene end was trimmed by 2 bases and the J gene end by 5 bases; junction bases not matched to a gene: 15. CDR1 and CDR2 (germline): LNHNV, YYDKDF (reference sequence). The method was immunoSEQ multiplex PCR; TCRdb's version includes in-frame clones alone and lacks a portion of them. Of about 270,000 clones in the sample, approximately 90% were seen once. The rearrangement joins TRBV15 to TRBJ2-7, with 7 bases that match TRBD2. The receptor's source is a woman aged 30 to 39 with acute COVID-19. Sequencing was carried out using PBMCs or T cells enriched from blood (not recorded which). In DNA, the CDR3 is TGTGCCACCAGCAGACCCTTTCCTGGCGGGAGTATCCACGAGCAGTACTTC. This translates into CATSRPFPGGSIHEQYF.